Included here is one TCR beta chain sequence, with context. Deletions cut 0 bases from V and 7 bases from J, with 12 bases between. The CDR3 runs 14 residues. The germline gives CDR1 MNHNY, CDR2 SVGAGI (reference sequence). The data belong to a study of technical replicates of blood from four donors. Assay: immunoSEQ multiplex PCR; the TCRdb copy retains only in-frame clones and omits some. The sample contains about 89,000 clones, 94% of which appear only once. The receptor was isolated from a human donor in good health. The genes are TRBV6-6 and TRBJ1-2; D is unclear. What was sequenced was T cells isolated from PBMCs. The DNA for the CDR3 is TGTGCCAGCAGTTACTCAGGCCCCTCGGGTGGCTACACCTTC. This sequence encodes CASSYSGPSGGYTF.